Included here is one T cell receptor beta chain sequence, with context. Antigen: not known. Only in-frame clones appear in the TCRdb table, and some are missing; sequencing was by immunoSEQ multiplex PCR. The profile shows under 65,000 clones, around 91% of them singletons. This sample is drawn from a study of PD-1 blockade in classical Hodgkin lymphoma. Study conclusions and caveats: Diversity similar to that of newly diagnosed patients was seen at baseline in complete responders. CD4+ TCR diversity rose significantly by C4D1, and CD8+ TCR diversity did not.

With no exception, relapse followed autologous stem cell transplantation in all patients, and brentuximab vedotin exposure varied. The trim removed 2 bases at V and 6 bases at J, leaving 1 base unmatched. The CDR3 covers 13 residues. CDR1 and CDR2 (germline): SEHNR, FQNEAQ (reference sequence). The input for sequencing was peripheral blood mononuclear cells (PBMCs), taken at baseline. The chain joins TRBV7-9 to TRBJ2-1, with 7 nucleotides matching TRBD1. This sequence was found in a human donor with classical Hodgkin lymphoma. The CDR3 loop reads CASSLPGGNEQFF. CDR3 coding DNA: TGTGCCAGCAGCTTACCAGGGGGCAATGAGCAGTTCTTC.